Presented here are 27 T cell receptor beta chains from one specimen sequenced in a study of T-cell memory formation after mild COVID-19. TCRdb processed the 5' RACE reads anew with MiXCR; each CDR3 protein has one entry. The top ten hold about 15% of the sample, which has around 120,000 distinct CDR3 sequences, 15% to 20% seen once. Sequencing was carried out using PBMCs or a T cell subset sorted from them (not recorded which). The receptors were gathered from an adult woman who had mild COVID-19 (a few samples of this study predate the infection). Cell type and time point are not known.

This clonotype has only a few counts. The chain joins TRBV6-6 to TRBJ2-3; the D gene is possibly TRBD2 (5 bases). Germline lookup yields CDR1 MNHNY and CDR2 SVGAGI (reference sequence). Trimming stripped 3 bases from V and 3 bases from J, with 13 bases between. The CDR3 contains 15 residues. As DNA, the CDR3 is TGTGCCAGCAGTTATAGGACGGGGTTGACAGATACGCAGTATTTT. Translation: CASSYRTGLTDTQYF.

This clonotype turned up a few times. The rearrangement joins TRBV4-3 to TRBJ2-3; the match to TRBD2 covers 10 bases. This CDR3 is 20 amino acids long. Germline V CDR1 and CDR2: LGHNA, YSLEER. With V trimmed by 0 bases and J by 2 bases, 14 bases remained unmatched. This CDR3 reads CASSQESGRALFYNTDTQYF. The CDR3, as DNA: TGCGCCAGCAGCCAAGAGAGCGGGAGGGCCTTATTCTATAACACAGATACGCAGTATTTT.

The CDR3 nucleotides are TGTGCCAGCAGCCGGGGACTAGCGGGGGTGCAAGAGACCCAGTACTTC. Encoded protein: CASSRGLAGVQETQYF. V and J are TRBV3-1 and TRBJ2-5; the match to TRBD2 covers 14 bases. The germline V gene has CDR1 LGHDT and CDR2 YNNKEL (reference sequence). V shed 4 bases, J shed 2 bases, and the junction held 3 bases outside the gene matches. The CDR3 length is 16 residues.

With respect to this clonotype: At one of its ends the junction is not consistent with the germline gene, which may arise from a read error. The V and J genes are TRBV10-3 and TRBJ2-5; D unresolved. This CDR3 is 12 amino acids long. The germline gives CDR1 ENHRY, CDR2 SYGVKD. Here the CDR3 reads CAISESQGTQYF. The CDR3 DNA reads as TGTGCCATCAGTGAGTCCCAAGGGACCCAGTACTTC.

Only a few counts were recorded for this clonotype. The rearrangement joins TRBV7-9 to TRBJ2-7, with TRBD2 identical over 10 bases. With V trimmed by 4 bases and J by 2 bases, 17 bases remained unmatched. This CDR3 spans 19 amino acids. Germline V gives CDR1 SEHNR, CDR2 FQNEAQ (reference sequence). As DNA, the CDR3 is TGTGCCAGCAGCTCCCCCTGGGCTAGCGGGAGAGAGATCCCCTACGAGCAGTACTTC. Its protein is CASSSPWASGREIPYEQYF.

Worth noting for this clonotype: No conserved phenylalanine or tryptophan ends this CDR3, so it is likely a read error. Because the CDR3's place on the DNA is in doubt, the DNA is left out and the CDR3 is given as listed by TCRdb. V is TRBV7-9 and J is TRBJ2-7; the table's D gene call, TRBD1, was not cross checked with the DNA. Germline V gene sequence: CDR1 SEHNR, CDR2 FQNEAQ (reference sequence). The CDR3 sequence runs 11 residues, both termini included. The CDR3 is CASTYTGTGVI.

This clonotype was seen more than once but under ten times. J is TRBJ2-1 and V is TRBV4-2; D possibly uses TRBD1 or TRBD2 (5 bases each). Germline loops: CDR1 LGHNA, CDR2 YNFKEQ. Trimming stripped 0 bases from V and 3 bases from J, with 12 bases between. CDR3 length: 16 residues. The CDR3 loop is CASSQELGVLYNEQFF. The CDR3 nucleotides read TGTGCCAGCAGCCAAGAACTGGGGGTTCTCTACAATGAGCAGTTCTTC.

This clonotype was observed a handful of times. This rearrangement joins TRBV20-1 to TRBJ2-2, with 7 bases fitting TRBD1. Germline CDR1 reads DFQATT; CDR2 reads SNEGSKA (reference sequence). Trimming cost V 3 bases and J 10 bases; bases outside gene matches: 14. CDR3 length: 15 residues. The CDR3, as DNA: TGCAGTGCTAGGGTACGACAGGGAAGGATTTCGGAGCTGTTTTTT. Its translation: CSARVRQGRISELFF.

A few counts support this clonotype. The chain is built from TRBV3-1 and TRBJ2-3; unclear D gene. This CDR3 spans 13 amino acids. The V and J ends lost 0 bases and 4 bases respectively, with 5 bases between them. Germline V lookup: CDR1 LGHDT, CDR2 YNNKEL (reference sequence). The chain's CDR3 is CASSQDTSDTQYF. CDR3 in DNA: TGTGCCAGCAGCCAAGACACTTCAGATACGCAGTATTTT.

This clonotype appeared many times. The chain combines TRBV24-1 with TRBJ2-5; TRBD2 aligns across 7 bases. The V gene's germline CDR1 is KGHDR and CDR2 SFDVKD. This CDR3 region has 14 residues. Trimming took 3 bases from V and 5 from J; bases not matched to a gene: 5. In DNA form, the CDR3 reads TGTGCCACCAGTGATCTAGCGGATCCGGAGACCCAGTACTTC. Translation gives CATSDLADPETQYF.

This chain joins TRBV4-1 and TRBJ2-7; possible D gene TRBD1, 5 bases. The V and J ends lost 4 bases and 4 bases respectively, with 14 bases between them. The CDR3 has 14 residues. Germline-derived CDR1 and CDR2 are MGHRA and YSYEKL. The DNA of the CDR3 is TGCGCCAGCAGCCCCCTGGGGCTGCAGTACGAGCAGTACTTC. Its translation is CASSPLGLQYEQYF.

This clonotype was detected many times. This chain uses TRBV7-2 with TRBJ2-1; D is uncertain. CDR3 length: 12 amino acids. The V gene lost 0 bases and the J gene lost 7 bases, with 4 bases spanning the gap. CDR1 and CDR2 from the germline V gene are SGHTA and FQGNSA. The CDR3 bases are TGTGCCAGCAGCTTAGCCAGAAATGAGCAGTTCTTC. This sequence encodes CASSLARNEQFF.

Comment on this clonotype: The junction departs from germline at one end; a sequencing error may be responsible. The chain employs TRBV14 and TRBJ2-3; D is possibly TRBD1 (6 bases). Germline CDR1 and CDR2: SGHDN and FVKESK. CDR3 size: 16 residues. CDR3 loop: CASSQDTGLGADTQYF. The CDR3 region has the DNA TGTGCAAGCAGCCAGGATACAGGGCTCGGAGCAGATACGCAGTATTTT.

This clonotype was recorded only once. The CDR3 protein is CASSVSGSSTDTQYF. CDR3 in DNA: TGTGCCAGCAGCGTGTCGGGGAGTAGCACAGATACGCAGTATTTT. The V call is TRBV9, the J call TRBJ2-3, with D possibly being TRBD2 (5 bases). The germline gives CDR1 SGDLS, CDR2 YYNGEE. This CDR3 spans 15 amino acids. Trimming removed 2 bases at V and 0 bases at J, with 10 bases between.

This CDR3 reads CASSQIGGDYEQYF. The CDR3 coding sequence is TGCGCCAGCAGCCAAATCGGCGGGGACTACGAGCAGTACTTC. This chain uses TRBV4-1 with TRBJ2-7, with D perhaps matching TRBD2 (6 bases). CDR1 is MGHRA and CDR2 is YSYEKL in the germline V gene. Trimming took 2 bases from V and 3 from J, leaving 11 bases between them. The CDR3 length is 14 residues.

This clonotype was picked up many times. V usage is TRBV15 and J usage is TRBJ2-3; either TRBD1 or TRBD2 may supply D (6 bases each). The V gene's germline CDR1 is LNHNV and CDR2 YYDKDF (reference sequence). V was pared by 5 bases and J by 8 bases, with 14 bases between. This CDR3 region has 13 residues. The CDR3 is CATSPEKGGTQYF. CDR3 in DNA: TGTGCCACCAGCCCTGAGAAGGGGGGTACGCAGTATTTT.

A few counts support this clonotype. J is TRBJ2-2 and V is TRBV9; TRBD2 aligns across 8 bases. The CDR3 sequence is 18 residues long. Looked up from germline, CDR1 is SGDLS and CDR2 is YYNGEE. Losses at the gene ends were 0 bases for V and 5 bases for J; bases not matched to a gene: 12. The CDR3 here is CASSVGVGRAVGTGELFF. Written as DNA, the CDR3 is TGTGCCAGCAGCGTAGGAGTCGGGAGGGCCGTAGGGACCGGGGAGCTGTTTTTT. Variable domain in full (rest from reference TRBV9 and TRBJ2-2): DSGVTQTPKHLITATGQRVTLRCSPRSGDLSVYWYQQSLDQGLQFLIQYYNGEERAKGNILERFSAQQFPDLHSELNLSSLELGDSALYFCASSVGVGRAVGTGELFFGEGSRLTVL.

The CDR3 DNA reads TGTGCCAGCAGCCGCGACGGGATAGCAATGGGAGATACGCAGTATTTT. This sequence encodes CASSRDGIAMGDTQYF. This chain links TRBV7-3 with TRBJ2-3; possible D gene TRBD2, 5 bases. V lost 5 bases and J lost 5, with 20 bases in between. The CDR3 contains 16 residues. Germline loops: CDR1 SGHTA, CDR2 FQGTGA.

This clonotype was recorded a few times. This rearrangement joins TRBV4-2 to TRBJ2-4, with 8 bases that match TRBD2. This CDR3 comprises 15 residues. From germline, CDR1 is LGHNA and CDR2 YNFKEQ. With 1 base clipped from V and 9 bases from J, the junction kept 8 bases outside the gene matches. Here the CDR3 reads CASSQATGGPGIQYF. DNA of the CDR3: TGTGCCAGCAGCCAAGCCACGGGAGGGCCGGGCATTCAGTACTTC.

The chain employs TRBV15 and TRBJ2-7; tentatively, D is TRBD2 (5 bases). CDR3 length equals 16 residues. V dropped 3 bases and J dropped 3 bases, with 18 bases sitting between them. CDR1 is LNHNV, CDR2 YYDKDF, per germline (reference sequence). CDR3 in amino acids: CATSRGSGERIYEQYF. The CDR3 DNA sequence: TGTGCCACCAGCAGGGGATCCGGGGAGAGGATCTACGAGCAGTACTTC. Combining the CDR3 with reference TRBV15 and TRBJ2-7 gives the whole variable domain DAMVIQNPRYQVTQFGKPVTLSCSQTLNHNVMYWYQQKSSQAPKLLFHYYDKDFNNEADTPDNFQSRRPNTSFCFLDIRSPGLGDTAMYLCATSRGSGERIYEQYFGPGTRLTVT.

The chain combines TRBV12-3 or TRBV12-4 with TRBJ2-1; 13 nucleotides align to TRBD2. The CDR3 loop spans 13 amino acids. The CDR3 DNA sequence: TGTGCTTCGGGACTAGCGGGGCCCAATGAGCAGTTCTTC. This translates into CASGLAGPNEQFF.

This clonotype was found a few times. This chain links TRBV7-6 with TRBJ2-1; TRBD1 might be the D (6 bases). The CDR3 is 16 amino acids. Germline-derived CDR1 and CDR2 are SGHVS and FNYEAQ. V was trimmed by 3 bases and J by 0 bases, leaving 12 bases between them. CDR3 DNA: TGTGCCAGCAGCTTGAGGCAGGGGAGCTCCTACAATGAGCAGTTCTTC. Amino acids: CASSLRQGSSYNEQFF.

This clonotype was found a few times. This chain uses TRBV7-2 with TRBJ2-2; 14 positions agree with TRBD2. The CDR3 runs 17 residues. The germline CDR1 and CDR2 sequences are SGHTA and FQGNSA. Trimming took 4 bases from V and 5 from J; bases not matched to a gene: 6. The CDR3 loop reads CASSSEGLAGETGELFF. The CDR3 DNA reads TGTGCCAGCAGCTCCGAGGGACTAGCGGGGGAAACCGGGGAGCTGTTTTTT. Drawing the rest from reference TRBV7-2 and TRBJ2-2, the complete variable domain is GAGVSQSPSNKVTEKGKDVELRCDPISGHTALYWYRQSLGQGLEFLIYFQGNSAPDKSGLPSDRFSAERTGGSVSTLTIQRTQQEDSAVYLCASSSEGLAGETGELFFGEGSRLTVL.

This clonotype showed up many times. The V gene is TRBV5-1, the J gene TRBJ1-1, with 7 bases matching TRBD1. The CDR3 spans 16 residues. V dropped 0 bases and J dropped 4; count of bases not matched to a gene: 9. Germline V gene sequence: CDR1 SGHRS, CDR2 YFSETQ. The CDR3 nucleotides are TGCGCCAGCAGCTTGGGACAGGGTTCTTGGGTCACTGAAGCTTTCTTT. Its translation is CASSLGQGSWVTEAFF.

The J gene is TRBJ2-1, the V gene TRBV5-1, with 8 bases fitting TRBD1. Germline V gene data show CDR1 as SGHRS and CDR2 as YFSETQ. The CDR3 totals 15 residues. The J segment lost 4 bases and the V segment lost 4 bases, leaving 7 bases of the junction unmatched. The CDR3 DNA follows: TGCGCCAGCAGCATTGGACAGGGACCATACAATGAGCAGTTCTTC. Translating it yields CASSIGQGPYNEQFF.

This clonotype was seen more than once but under ten times. The gene calls are TRBV5-1 and TRBJ2-1; weak D call: TRBD1 (5 bases). V dropped 1 base and J dropped 8 bases, with 7 bases sitting between them. Per the germline V gene, CDR1 is SGHRS and CDR2 is YFSETQ. The CDR3 spans 12 residues. In nucleotides, the CDR3 is TGCGCCAGCAGCTTGTGGGGCGATGAGCAGTTCTTC. Translating gives CASSLWGDEQFF.

CDR3 sequence (DNA): TGTGCCACGGGCAGGGATCGAGCTGAGCAGTTCTTC. Translation gives CATGRDRAEQFF. The V call is TRBV15, the J call TRBJ2-1; a weak D match, TRBD1 (5 bases). V gave up 9 bases and J gave up 9 bases, with 15 bases separating them. The CDR3 extends over 12 amino acids. Germline CDR1 LNHNV, CDR2 YYDKDF (reference sequence).